The source of this TCR beta chain is a study of blood T cell repertoires in COVID-19 (dated by TCRdb to 2020 to 2021). Looking at the study overall: Samples from collaborators originated in the United States, Italy and Spain and spanned both the acute and convalescent phases of COVID-19. The material from the prospective study consisted of cDNA or gDNA derived from T cells, B-cell-depleted T cells, or PBMCs. Subjects who had been exposed to COVID-19, were actively infected with it, or had recovered from it provided the deeply sampled blood TCRbeta repertoires that made up the dataset. The repertoires were released in a freely available public database meant as a resource for research on the immune response to SARS-CoV-2. The samples were drawn from the first 160 participants of the ongoing ImmuneRACE study and from 1,254 subjects provided by 6 global collaborators. Nearly every sample came with metadata listing a de-identified subject ID, COVID-19 status, age in years and sex. Where available, HLA class I and class II types were obtained from metadata supplied by the sample provider rather than from assay-based typing.

One collaborating source in Seattle enrolled patients while the patients were actively infected and followed the patients over time throughout the course of disease. Whole blood was collected in K2EDTA tubes by collaborating institutions according to the institutions' own protocols. For TCRbeta analysis, collaborators shipped samples as frozen whole blood, isolated PBMCs, or DNA extracted from either of those sample types. TCRbeta CDR3 regions were amplified from genomic DNA by means of the immunoSEQ Assay, a bias-controlled multiplex PCR. The paper's processing steps were these. Nucleated cell counts per sample were estimated from amplification of reference gene primers within the assay. To quantify the absolute abundance of each unique TCRbeta CDR3 rearrangement, sequence reads were collapsed and filtered. For each sample, productive Simpson clonality was calculated as the square root of Simpson's diversity index over productive rearrangements. Here the immuneACCESS table is served through TCRdb, limited to in-frame sequences with V and J called. Missing clones are a known gap in these copies; in checked studies unresolved V genes cover under half, and the rest lacks a known reason. The V and J calls and clone size come from that table; D and trimming were worked out from the DNA. Within this sample are roughly 120,000 clones, with around 89% of them counted one time only. The ten biggest clones cover under 4.5% of the sample.

The CDR3 has 14 amino acids, counting the end cysteine and phenylalanine. CDR3 DNA only is kept here, 42 bases in frame from base 1. Here V drops 2 bases and J drops 8 bases, and the junction holds 6 bases not matched to any gene. From a lookup of the germline V gene, CDR1 and CDR2 are MNHEY and SVGAGI. The study at large found these results: Clinical and demographic metadata were provided uncurated, with the amount varying by source and participant.

This clone was found once. What this receptor recognizes is not known. The record has no base qualities; no much larger clone is one base away. The chain was built from TRBV6-5 and TRBJ1-2, with 9 bases matching TRBD1. Sequencing input: peripheral blood. The sequence was obtained from a woman aged 55 to 70 with COVID-19, enrolled during active disease. The CDR3: CASSYHTGGGGYTF. The bases are TGTGCCAGCAGTTACCACACAGGGGGCGGAGGCTACACCTTC.